This passage covers 26 T cell receptor beta chains from one sample sequenced in a study of T-cell memory formation after mild COVID-19. TCRdb analysed the 5' RACE reads with MiXCR anew, one entry per CDR3 protein. Among around 160,000 distinct CDR3 sequences listed, roughly 12% were seen once. Sequenced input: PBMCs or a T cell subset sorted from them (not recorded which). The source of these receptors is a man aged 18 to 29 who had mild COVID-19 (a few samples of this study predate the infection). Cell type and time point are not known.

The chain has TRBV7-2 and TRBJ1-1; maybe TRBD1 (6 bases). With 4 bases removed from V and 1 base from J, the gap between germline ends came to 10 bases. The germline CDR1 and CDR2 sequences are SGHTA and FQGNSA. The CDR3 has 14 amino acids. The CDR3 spells CASSSGGGNTEAFF. CDR3 DNA sequence: TGTGCCAGCAGCTCCGGAGGGGGGAACACTGAAGCTTTCTTT.

This clonotype was observed many times. The chain couples TRBV9 to TRBJ2-3; D is possibly TRBD1 (6 bases). The CDR3 runs 12 residues. The germline CDR1 and CDR2 sequences are SGDLS and YYNGEE. Trimming left V 3 bases short and J 8 bases short, with 10 bases between. The CDR3 sequence is CASSGTVGTQYF. The CDR3, as DNA: TGTGCCAGCAGCGGGACAGTTGGTACGCAGTATTTT.

The chain is built from TRBV2 and TRBJ1-2; D may be TRBD1 (5 bases). Germline CDR1 is SNHLY and CDR2 is FYNNEI. This CDR3 region has 12 residues. Trimming removed 9 bases from V and 7 bases from J, with 15 bases in between. The CDR3 here is CARPDGRGGYTF. The CDR3 DNA follows: TGTGCCAGACCCGATGGTAGGGGTGGCTACACCTTC.

Ten or more counts support this clonotype. This rearrangement joins TRBV20-1 to TRBJ1-2; D remains ambiguous. The V gene lost 3 bases and the J gene lost 3 bases, with 17 bases spanning the gap. The CDR3 covers 15 residues. CDR1 and CDR2 from the germline V gene are DFQATT and SNEGSKA (reference sequence). This CDR3 is CSASPGTSKDYGYTF. The CDR3 DNA sequence: TGCAGTGCTAGTCCTGGTACATCTAAGGACTATGGCTACACCTTC.

This clonotype was seen more than once but under ten times. The chain carries TRBV5-1 and TRBJ2-7; the D call may be TRBD1 or TRBD2 (5 bases each). Germline-derived CDR1 and CDR2 are SGHRS and YFSETQ. V lost 1 base to trimming and J lost 6 bases, with 8 bases between them. The CDR3 is made up of 12 amino acids. CDR3 residues: CASSLPGTEQYF. As DNA, the CDR3 is TGCGCCAGCAGCTTGCCCGGGACCGAGCAGTACTTC.

This clonotype has a count of ten or more. The chain carries TRBV5-1 and TRBJ2-5; weak D call: TRBD2 (5 bases). The CDR3 spans 14 residues. V lost 2 bases and J 2 bases, leaving 10 bases between the germline ends. Germline V CDR1 and CDR2: SGHRS, YFSETQ. Written as DNA, the CDR3 is TGCGCCAGCAGCTTCATGACTAATCAAGAGACCCAGTACTTC. It specifies CASSFMTNQETQYF.

V gene TRBV2 combines with J gene TRBJ1-1; D gene unclear. Trimming stripped 0 bases from V and 4 bases from J, with 12 bases between. Per germline, CDR1 SNHLY and CDR2 FYNNEI. The CDR3 sequence is 15 residues long. CDR3: CASSEALLGSTEAFF. Here the CDR3 DNA reads TGTGCCAGCAGTGAAGCGCTTCTGGGGAGCACTGAAGCTTTCTTT.

The genes are TRBV5-1 and TRBJ1-1; no definite D call. V was shortened by 2 bases and J by 10 bases, with 9 bases between the two germline ends. The CDR3 extends over 11 amino acids. The germline CDR1 and CDR2 sequences are SGHRS and YFSETQ. The CDR3: CASSLNRVAFF. Written as DNA, the CDR3 is TGCGCCAGCAGCTTAAATCGGGTAGCTTTCTTT.

V usage is TRBV4-2 and J usage is TRBJ2-6; D is unresolved. CDR3 length: 14 residues. Trimming took off 2 bases at V and 1 base at J, with 3 bases between the two ends. In germline, CDR1 is LGHNA, CDR2 YNFKEQ. The CDR3 DNA reads as TGTGCCAGCAGCCAAAAGTCTGGGGCCAACGTCCTGACTTTC. Amino acids: CASSQKSGANVLTF.

In this sample, this clonotype turned up many times. The V and J genes are TRBV20-1 and TRBJ1-4, with D perhaps TRBD1 (6 bases). The CDR3 extends over 13 amino acids. Trimming shortened V by 6 bases and J by 7 bases, and 15 bases separated the two germline ends. From germline, CDR1 is DFQATT and CDR2 SNEGSKA (reference sequence). The CDR3 DNA reads TGCAGTGCCCCAGGGGTGGTGGGTGAAAAACTGTTTTTT. Amino acid sequence: CSAPGVVGEKLFF.

This chain connects TRBV5-1 to TRBJ2-5; D ambiguous. This CDR3 contains 14 residues. Germline V gives CDR1 SGHRS, CDR2 YFSETQ. V was clipped by 0 bases and J by 1 base, with 7 bases between them. The CDR3 DNA is TGCGCCAGCAGCTTGGAGGTCGTCCAAGAGACCCAGTACTTC. Translation gives CASSLEVVQETQYF.

The rearrangement uses TRBV10-3 and TRBJ2-3; 7 bases agree with TRBD1. The CDR3 length is 18 residues. Looked up from germline, CDR1 is ENHRY and CDR2 is SYGVKD. J gave up 4 bases and V 3 bases, and 16 bases lay outside the gene matches. The CDR3 loop reads CAISDRRDSFRSPDTQYF. Written as DNA, the CDR3 is TGTGCCATCAGTGACAGAAGGGACAGCTTCCGGTCCCCAGATACGCAGTATTTT.

This clonotype has only a few counts. J is TRBJ2-3 and V is TRBV7-2; D is unclear. Germline-derived CDR1 and CDR2 are SGHTA and FQGNSA. The V end was cut by 3 bases, the J end by 0 bases, with 10 bases between. The length of the CDR3 is 15 residues. The CDR3 coding sequence is TGTGCCAGCAGCTTCTACCTGACGAGCACAGATACGCAGTATTTT. Amino acids: CASSFYLTSTDTQYF.

The chain recombines TRBV28 with TRBJ1-1, with D possibly matching TRBD1 (5 bases). V was cut by 2 bases and J by 5 bases, with 12 bases left in between. Germline loops: CDR1 MDHEN, CDR2 SYDVKM. The CDR3 consists of 14 residues. The CDR3 protein is CASSLGGVRTEAFF. The CDR3, as DNA: TGTGCCAGCAGTTTAGGAGGGGTGAGAACTGAAGCTTTCTTT.

The chain links TRBV28 to TRBJ2-6; 7 bases fit TRBD2. The CDR3 totals 19 residues. V lost 3 bases and J lost 3; bases outside the gene matches: 14. Germline values: CDR1 MDHEN, CDR2 SYDVKM. The CDR3 sequence is CASSFPREGRGFGANVLTF. CDR3 coding DNA: TGTGCCAGCAGTTTTCCGAGGGAGGGTAGGGGCTTTGGGGCCAACGTCCTGACTTTC.

This clonotype was observed many times. J is TRBJ2-3 and V is TRBV24-1, with TRBD2 as a possible D gene (6 bases). With 4 bases removed from V and 6 bases from J, the gap between germline ends came to 7 bases. Germline assignment: CDR1 KGHDR and CDR2 SFDVKD. The CDR3 loop spans 12 amino acids. CDR3 in amino acids: CATSESGDTQYF. CDR3 sequence (DNA): TGTGCCACCAGTGAGAGCGGGGATACGCAGTATTTT.

This clonotype was seen more than once but under ten times. The rearrangement joins TRBV5-1 to TRBJ1-2; unclear D gene. The germline gives CDR1 SGHRS, CDR2 YFSETQ. The CDR3 has 16 residues. Between the trimmed V and J ends, which lost 5 bases and 4 bases, there was a span of 21 bases. CDR3 sequence: CASSLGNSGSSYGYTF. As DNA, the CDR3 is TGCGCCAGCAGTCTGGGGAATAGCGGGAGCAGCTATGGCTACACCTTC.

The V gene is TRBV7-9, the J gene TRBJ2-3; D gene ambiguous. The V gene's germline CDR1 is SEHNR and CDR2 FQNEAQ (reference sequence). The CDR3 runs 14 residues. V shed 7 bases and J shed 2 bases, with 13 bases lying between them. CDR3 amino acids: CASMGPPATDTQYF. The CDR3 nucleotides read TGTGCCAGCATGGGCCCCCCCGCCACAGATACGCAGTATTTT.

This clonotype was recorded at least ten times. The V call is TRBV6-2 or TRBV6-3, the J call TRBJ2-7, with D unclear. Germline V gene lookup returns CDR1 MNHEY and CDR2 SVGEGT. Trimming removed 4 bases at V and 3 bases at J, with 7 bases between. The CDR3 is 12 amino acids. The CDR3 region has the DNA TGTGCCAGCAGTTTGGACGGCTACGAGCAGTACGTC. Residues: CASSLDGYEQYV.

This clonotype was counted a few times. The gene calls are TRBV5-1 and TRBJ2-1, with TRBD2 matching over 10 bases. V dropped 1 base and J dropped 7; count of bases not matched to a gene: 5. The CDR3 runs 15 residues. Germline CDR1 is SGHRS and CDR2 is YFSETQ. CDR3 coding DNA: TGCGCCAGCAGCTTGTTTAGCGGGGGGATTAATGAGCAGTTCTTC. Its translation: CASSLFSGGINEQFF. The full variable domain, rest sourced from reference TRBV5-1 and TRBJ2-1, is KAGVTQTPRYLIKTRGQQVTLSCSPISGHRSVSWYQQTPGQGLQFLFEYFSETQRNKGNFPGRFSGRQFSNSRSEMNVSTLELGDSALYLCASSLFSGGINEQFFGPGTRLTVL.

The rearrangement joins TRBV6-5 to TRBJ2-7; D is undetermined. V dropped 0 bases and J dropped 8 bases, with 5 bases sitting between them. The CDR3 runs 11 residues. Germline V gene sequence: CDR1 MNHEY, CDR2 SVGAGI. CDR3 protein: CASSYSTQQYF. The DNA for the CDR3 is TGTGCCAGCAGTTACTCGACCCAGCAGTACTTC.

There are many counts of this clonotype. V is TRBV7-9 and J is TRBJ2-1, with D perhaps matching TRBD2 (6 bases). Trimming pared 5 bases from V and 7 bases from J, leaving 18 bases between. This CDR3 contains 15 residues. Germline-derived CDR1 and CDR2 are SEHNR and FQNEAQ (reference sequence). The chain's CDR3 is CASSAAGGFENEQFF. In DNA form, the CDR3 reads TGTGCCAGCAGCGCCGCCGGGGGTTTTGAGAATGAGCAGTTCTTC.

This clonotype was picked up many times. This sequence joins TRBV5-1 and TRBJ2-5; D gene uncertain. CDR1 and CDR2 (germline): SGHRS, YFSETQ. CDR3 length equals 14 residues. The V end lost 0 bases, the J end lost 1 base, and 7 bases lay between the germline ends. The CDR3 DNA follows: TGCGCCAGCAGCTTGGCCGGCTCCCAAGAGACCCAGTACTTC. Protein sequence: CASSLAGSQETQYF.

This clonotype was recorded many times. The rearrangement links TRBV12-3 or TRBV12-4 to TRBJ2-7; TRBD1 might be the D (6 bases). The V and J ends lost 6 bases and 0 bases respectively, with 9 bases between them. The CDR3 has 13 amino acids. CDR3 residues: CASSQGNSYEQYF. The CDR3 nucleotides read TGTGCCAGCAGCCAGGGGAACTCCTACGAGCAGTACTTC.

This clonotype has a handful of counts. This chain uses TRBV5-5 with TRBJ2-1; D gene uncertain. Trimming removed 2 bases at V and 8 bases at J, with 8 bases between. This CDR3 region has 12 residues. The germline V gene encodes CDR1 SGHKS and CDR2 YYEKEE (reference sequence). The CDR3 region is CASSLYRYEQFF. The CDR3 DNA sequence: TGTGCCAGCAGCTTATACAGATATGAGCAGTTCTTC.

This clonotype was counted a few times. The V gene is TRBV21-1, the J gene TRBJ2-7. TRBV21-1 is a recognized pseudogene. CDR3 length: 10 residues. DNA for the CDR3: TGTGCCAGCAGGTCAGGCGGGCAGTACGTC. Encoded protein: CASRSGGQYV.